This TCR beta chain was found in a study of T cell responses to AZD1222 COVID-19 vaccine. The study's findings and limits: There were mostly white British donors and more females than males, and clonal diversity was possibly underestimated.

The ends were cut back, 3 bases at V and 6 bases at J, with 14 bases in the middle. CDR1 is SGDLS, CDR2 YYNGEE, per germline. The CDR3 extends over 14 amino acids. Note on this clone: Its specificity is unknown.

Assay used: immunoSEQ multiplex PCR; TCRdb lists only in-frame clones, some missing. Of tens of thousands of clones listed, 92% are singletons. This TCR was sampled from an adult in good health. The chain is built from TRBV9 and TRBJ2-3; a possible D gene is TRBD1 (6 bases). The specimen was peripheral blood, collected on day 0 of AZD1222 vaccination. The CDR3 nucleotides are TGTGCCAGCAGCGCAAGGGACACCCCGGATACGCAGTATTTT. Translated, it gives CASSARDTPDTQYF.